This is a list of T cell receptor beta chains from one sample in a study of blood T cell repertoires in COVID-19. The method was immunoSEQ multiplex PCR; TCRdb's version includes in-frame clones alone and lacks a portion of them. This sample has fewer than 350,000 clones, with around 85% found just once. The sequencing sample was made of PBMCs or T cells enriched from blood (not recorded which). The receptor source for this set is a woman aged 25 to 39 who had been exposed to COVID-19. The conserved cysteine and the conserved F or W are not part of the CDR3 here. Each record gives: D gene, V gene, CDR3 protein. A D gene is named only where the DNA matches it firmly.

D: NA; V: TRBV5-1; CDR3: ASSFRQLTEQY
D: TRBD2; V: TRBV3-1/TRBV3-2; CDR3: ASSQRGLAGVETQY
D: NA; V: TRBV15; CDR3: ATSRDLGDEETQY
D: NA; V: TRBV18; CDR3: ASSRSVGGFDGYT
D: NA; V: TRBV30; CDR3: AWSFRAGENTIY
D: NA; V: TRBV27; CDR3: ASSHGVAGELF
D: TRBD2; V: TRBV5-5; CDR3: ASSPFAGGINEQF
D: TRBD2; V: TRBV10-3; CDR3: AISDGRGSTDTQY
D: NA; V: TRBV7-3; CDR3: ASSQRGGSYNEQF
D: TRBD1; V: TRBV5-1; CDR3: ASSLQGATDTQY
D: NA; V: TRBV19; CDR3: ATETGQFTGELF
D: NA; V: TRBV12-3/TRBV12-4; CDR3: ASSATGETQY